The rows below give T cell receptor beta chains drawn from one sample of a study of T cell responses to AZD1222 COVID-19 vaccine. Assay: immunoSEQ multiplex PCR; the TCRdb copy retains only in-frame clones and omits some. This sample has around 190,000 clones, with almost 90% found just once. Source: peripheral blood, taken 28 days after the second AZD1222 dose. The receptors derive from an adult who received the AZD1222 COVID-19 vaccine. The CDR3 runs from the conserved cysteine through the conserved F or W. D genes are given only for firm matches. Only some rows state a clone size, as once, few, many or a class for expanded clones.

J,V,D,size,CDR3,DNA
TRBJ2-7,TRBV7-2,TRBD1,-,CASSLGGTGYEQYF,TGTGCCAGCAGCTTAGGGGGGACAGGGTACGAGCAGTACTTC
TRBJ1-1,TRBV6-5,-,-,CASSYSNGRDTEAFF,TGTGCCAGCAGTTACTCGAATGGTAGGGACACTGAAGCTTTCTTT
TRBJ1-1,TRBV5-6,-,-,CASSLTLRQDEAFF,TGTGCCAGCAGCTTGACCCTCAGACAGGATGAAGCTTTCTTT
TRBJ1-1,TRBV29-1,-,-,CSSEGRLREAFF,TGCAGCTCGGAAGGCAGGCTCCGTGAAGCTTTCTTT
TRBJ1-3,TRBV18,-,-,CASSPPEGTNTIYF,TGTGCCAGCTCACCACCGGAAGGGACTAACACCATATATTTT
TRBJ1-2,TRBV19,-,-,CASSITALNYGYTF,TGTGCCAGTAGTATTACGGCGTTGAACTATGGCTACACCTTC
TRBJ1-2,TRBV4-1,-,few,CASSQVEQGYGYTF,TGCGCCAGCAGCCAAGTTGAACAGGGCTATGGCTACACCTTC
TRBJ2-5,TRBV9,-,-,CASSVGQGSRETQYF,TGTGCCAGCAGCGTAGGGCAGGGGAGTCGCGAGACCCAGTACTTC
TRBJ1-1,TRBV6-5,-,-,CASSRPANTEAFF,TGTGCCAGCAGTCGACCTGCGAACACTGAAGCTTTCTTT
TRBJ2-1,TRBV11-2,-,-,CASSLKEDEQFF,TGTGCCAGCAGCTTAAAAGAGGATGAGCAGTTCTTC
TRBJ2-1,TRBV6-5,TRBD1,-,CAIEQGMNEQFF,TGTGCCATAGAACAGGGGATGAATGAGCAGTTCTTC
TRBJ1-2,TRBV12-3/TRBV12-4,-,-,CASSLAGNYGYTF,TGTGCCAGCAGTTTAGCAGGGAACTATGGCTACACCTTC
TRBJ2-3,TRBV7-9,-,-,CASRSGTSTDTQYF,TGTGCCAGCAGGTCGGGTACAAGCACAGATACGCAGTATTTT
TRBJ1-6,TRBV9,-,-,CASSVSGGIGSPLHF,TGTGCCAGCAGCGTATCAGGCGGCATAGGTTCACCCCTCCACTTT
TRBJ1-5,TRBV3-1/TRBV3-2,-,-,CASSQDVFQPQHF,TGTGCCAGCAGCCAAGATGTTTTCCAGCCCCAGCATTTT
TRBJ1-2,TRBV7-2,TRBD1,-,CASSLGQGNYGYTF,TGTGCCAGCAGCTTAGGACAGGGTAACTATGGCTACACCTTC
TRBJ2-1,TRBV6-1,-,-,CASSEQGPTEQFF,TGTGCCAGCAGTGAACAGGGACCCACGGAGCAGTTCTTC
TRBJ2-3,TRBV5-1,-,once,CASSLDGASGTDTQYF,TGCGCCAGCAGCTTGGACGGCGCCTCAGGCACAGATACGCAGTATTTT
TRBJ1-1,TRBV7-9,-,few,CASSVLPDSEAFF,TGTGCCAGCAGCGTCCTTCCAGACAGTGAAGCTTTCTTT
TRBJ2-6,TRBV6-1,-,-,CASSESLTGANVLTF,TGTGCCAGCAGTGAAAGTTTAACTGGAGCCAACGTCCTGACTTTC
TRBJ2-7,TRBV18,TRBD1,once,CASSPLDQGALYF,TGTGCCAGCTCACCCCTCGATCAGGGGGCCCTGTACTTC
TRBJ2-7,TRBV7-9,-,-,CASSLGQEKQYF,TGTGCCAGCAGCTTAGGGCAGGAGAAGCAGTACTTC
TRBJ2-1,TRBV9,TRBD2,once,CASSVVGQALAGGPQSEQFF,TGTGCCAGCAGCGTAGTGGGACAGGCCTTAGCGGGGGGCCCGCAGAGTGAGCAGTTCTTC
TRBJ2-3,TRBV5-8,TRBD2,-,CASSRGLAGGLGADTQYF,TGTGCCAGCAGCCGCGGACTAGCGGGGGGGCTTGGTGCAGATACGCAGTATTTT
TRBJ1-1,TRBV1,-,-,CTSSHVPEITNTEAFF,TGCACCAGCAGCCACGTGCCTGAGATCACTAACACTGAAGCTTTCTTT
TRBJ2-3,TRBV9,-,-,CASSGPLSSTDTQYF,TGTGCCAGCAGCGGGCCTCTTAGCAGCACAGATACGCAGTATTTT
TRBJ1-1,TRBV7-2,-,-,CASLAGQTATEAFF,TGTGCCAGCTTAGCAGGGCAGACGGCCACTGAAGCTTTCTTT
TRBJ2-1,TRBV4-3,-,-,CASSQDQGNEQFF,TGCGCCAGCAGCCAAGATCAGGGGAACGAGCAGTTCTTC
TRBJ1-2,TRBV9,-,few,CASSVEGRAYYGYTF,TGTGCCAGCAGCGTAGAAGGACGCGCCTATTATGGCTACACCTTC
TRBJ1-5,TRBV9,-,-,CASSVGGQGPPQHF,TGTGCCAGCAGCGTAGGGGGTCAGGGGCCGCCCCAGCATTTT
TRBJ1-2,TRBV7-9,TRBD1,-,CASSPRTGDGYTF,TGTGCCAGCAGCCCCAGGACAGGGGATGGCTACACCTTC
TRBJ2-1,TRBV30,-,-,CAWSVGGGEQFF,TGTGCCTGGAGTGTAGGGGGGGGCGAGCAGTTCTTC
TRBJ1-2,TRBV29-1,TRBD1,-,CSVGDRGLGYTF,TGCAGCGTTGGGGACAGGGGGCTGGGCTACACCTTC
TRBJ1-2,TRBV5-1,-,-,CASSLDGNYGYTF,TGCGCCAGCAGCTTGGACGGGAACTATGGCTACACCTTC
TRBJ2-4,TRBV10-3,TRBD2,-,CAISDRIAGGLAKNIQYF,TGTGCCATCAGTGACAGAATAGCGGGTGGGCTAGCCAAAAACATTCAGTACTTC
TRBJ1-2,TRBV27,TRBD1,-,CASSLSSTGGGGYTF,TGTGCCAGCAGTTTATCGAGTACAGGGGGAGGTGGCTACACCTTC
TRBJ1-4,TRBV5-1,-,few,CASSLNNGEKLFF,TGCGCCAGCAGCTTGAATAATGGTGAAAAACTGTTTTTT
TRBJ2-7,TRBV6-5,TRBD1,few,CASSYRGQGIYEQYF,TGTGCCAGCAGTTATAGGGGACAGGGGATCTACGAGCAGTACTTC
TRBJ2-1,TRBV7-3,TRBD1,-,CASKLGPAGGKGNEQFF,TGTGCCAGCAAACTAGGCCCGGCAGGGGGCAAGGGGAATGAGCAGTTCTTC
TRBJ2-1,TRBV4-3,-,-,CASSQDVSLGNEQFF,TGCGCCAGCAGCCAAGACGTTAGTCTGGGGAATGAGCAGTTCTTC
TRBJ2-7,TRBV5-1,TRBD1,few,CASSSGTGSYEQYF,TGCGCCAGCAGCTCCGGGACAGGGTCCTACGAGCAGTACTTC
TRBJ2-1,TRBV4-2,-,-,CASSRLLHRLGTGSRYNEQFF,TGTGCCAGCAGCCGGTTGCTTCACCGGCTGGGAACAGGTTCGAGATACAATGAGCAGTTCTTC
TRBJ2-7,TRBV28,-,few,CASRSPDRKQYF,TGTGCCAGCAGGTCTCCGGACAGAAAGCAGTACTTC
TRBJ2-7,TRBV9,TRBD1,-,CASSRRGTGGSYEQYF,TGTGCCAGCAGCAGACGAGGGACAGGGGGATCCTACGAGCAGTACTTC